This TCR beta chain came from a study of a mutant IDH1 vaccine in newly diagnosed glioma. Across the study: Initiation of the vaccine course occurred 4-6 weeks after radiotherapy alone, or alongside temozolomide cycles. Treated patients comprised around 62% males and about 40% females, mean age approximately 42 years.

TCRdb's copy holds only in-frame clones and misses some; the assay was immunoSEQ multiplex PCR. In the table there are around 78,000 clones, 85% of which are singletons. About this clone itself: Antigen: not known.

Points from the study as a whole: Vaccine-induced immune responses occurred in 93.3% of patients.

The CDR3 loop spans 13 amino acids. In germline, CDR1 is SGHDT, CDR2 YYEEEE. Trimming removed 4 bases at V and 10 bases at J, with 15 bases between. The time point denotes: week 23, last vaccination. Each dose of the vaccine consisted of 300 ug of mutant IDH1 20-mer peptide, with topical imiquimod. The sample here was PBMCs, taken from a glioma patient whose treatment included an IDH1 peptide vaccine. The TCR originated in a man aged 30 to 39 with glioma. Some clones in this sample may be carry-over from other donors' samples. The chain has TRBV5-6 and TRBJ2-4; D uncertain. The CDR3 reads CASSGPPFSIQYF. The CDR3 region has the DNA TGTGCCAGCAGCGGTCCTCCGTTTTCTATTCAGTACTTC. Full variable domain (remainder filled in from reference TRBV5-6 and TRBJ2-4): DAGVTQSPTHLIKTRGQQVTLRCSPKSGHDTVSWYQQALGQGPQFIFQYYEEEERQRGNFPDRFSGHQFPNYSSELNVNALLLGDSALYLCASSGPPFSIQYFGAGTRLSVL.